The 21 T cell receptor beta chains reported below all come from one sample, sequenced in a study of blood T cell repertoires in COVID-19. This table comes from immunoSEQ multiplex PCR, and its TCRdb copy is limited to in-frame clones, with some not included. The sample lists roughly 53,000 clones; 90% were seen once. Sequencing used peripheral blood. The receptors shown here come from a woman in her thirties or forties with active COVID-19.

The V call is TRBV5-1, the J call TRBJ1-1; perhaps TRBD1 as D (5 bases). This CDR3 has 17 residues. Trimming cost V 1 base and J 1 base, with 17 bases left between them. Germline CDR1 reads SGHRS; CDR2 reads YFSETQ. CDR3 DNA sequence: TGCGCCAGCAGCTTGACCTTTAATTTGCAGGGGAACACTGAAGCTTTCTTT. Translated: CASSLTFNLQGNTEAFF. Looking up the rest from reference TRBV5-1 and TRBJ1-1 gives the full variable domain: KAGVTQTPRYLIKTRGQQVTLSCSPISGHRSVSWYQQTPGQGLQFLFEYFSETQRNKGNFPGRFSGRQFSNSRSEMNVSTLELGDSALYLCASSLTFNLQGNTEAFFGQGTRLTVV.

The chain is built from TRBV2 and TRBJ2-4; 8 bases map to TRBD1. The CDR3 is 13 amino acids. Germline V CDR1 and CDR2: SNHLY, FYNNEI. V dropped 6 bases and J dropped 7; count of bases not matched to a gene: 5. CDR3 loop: CASSPRQGNIQYF. CDR3 nucleotide sequence: TGTGCCAGCAGCCCAAGACAGGGGAACATTCAGTACTTC.

The chain employs TRBV3-1 (or the pseudogene TRBV3-2) and TRBJ2-3; 7 bases line up with TRBD2. CDR3 length equals 15 residues. Germline V lookup: CDR1 LGHDT, CDR2 YNNKEL (reference sequence). The trim removed 1 base at V and 1 base at J, leaving 2 bases unmatched. This CDR3 is CASSQGAGGTDTQYF. CDR3 DNA sequence: TGTGCCAGCAGCCAAGGGGCGGGGGGCACAGATACGCAGTATTTT.

The chain carries TRBV19 and TRBJ1-2, with 7 bases fitting TRBD1. The germline V gene encodes CDR1 LNHDA and CDR2 SQIVND (reference sequence). The junction had 7 bases not matched to a gene; V was cut back by 7 bases and J by 2 bases. This CDR3 contains 14 residues. CDR3 DNA: TGTGCCAGTAAAAGGGGACAGCGGAACTATGGCTACACCTTC. Its translation is CASKRGQRNYGYTF. Using reference TRBV19 and TRBJ1-2 for the parts outside the CDR3, the full variable domain is DGGITQSPKYLFRKEGQNVTLSCEQNLNHDAMYWYRQDPGQGLRLIYYSQIVNDFQKGDIAEGYSVSREKKESFPLTVTSAQKNPTAFYLCASKRGQRNYGYTFGSGTRLTVV.

The chain employs TRBV28 and TRBJ2-5, with 7 bases matching TRBD2. Germline CDR1 MDHEN, CDR2 SYDVKM. Unmatched junction bases numbered 6, after V lost 6 bases and J lost 2 bases. The CDR3 is 14 residues long. The CDR3: CASRPTGGQETQYF. CDR3 sequence (DNA): TGTGCCAGCAGGCCTACGGGGGGACAAGAGACCCAGTACTTC. The variable domain in full, with the rest retrieved from reference TRBV28 and TRBJ2-5, is DVKVTQSSRYLVKRTGEKVFLECVQDMDHENMFWYRQDPGLGLRLIYFSYDVKMKEKGDIPEGYSVSREKKERFSLILESASTNQTSMYLCASRPTGGQETQYFGPGTRLLVL.

This clone was found once. The V gene is TRBV5-1, the J gene TRBJ2-3; D gene unclear. Trimming took off 4 bases at V and 0 bases at J, with 9 bases between the two ends. Germline lookup yields CDR1 SGHRS and CDR2 YFSETQ. The CDR3 extends over 14 amino acids. In nucleotides, the CDR3 is TGCGCCAGCAGCGTTGCGCACAGCACAGATACGCAGTATTTT. This sequence encodes CASSVAHSTDTQYF. Looking up the rest from reference TRBV5-1 and TRBJ2-3 gives the full variable domain: KAGVTQTPRYLIKTRGQQVTLSCSPISGHRSVSWYQQTPGQGLQFLFEYFSETQRNKGNFPGRFSGRQFSNSRSEMNVSTLELGDSALYLCASSVAHSTDTQYFGPGTRLTVL.

The genes are TRBV29-1 and TRBJ2-7; 9 bases are shared with TRBD1. The germline V gene encodes CDR1 SQVTM and CDR2 ANQGSEA. The ends lost 7 bases at V and 5 bases at J; junction bases unmatched: 9. This CDR3 region has 13 residues. The CDR3 sequence is CSALGQGGHEQYF. CDR3 nucleotide sequence: TGCAGCGCCCTGGGACAGGGAGGCCACGAGCAGTACTTC.

The V and J genes are TRBV2 and TRBJ2-1; D perhaps matches TRBD1 (6 bases). V gave up 9 bases and J gave up 2 bases, with 11 bases separating them. Germline CDR1 is SNHLY and CDR2 is FYNNEI. The CDR3 loop spans 13 amino acids. The CDR3 here is CASNRVTYNEQFF. The CDR3 DNA sequence: TGTGCCAGTAACAGGGTCACCTACAATGAGCAGTTCTTC. Full variable domain (missing parts from reference TRBV2 and TRBJ2-1): EPEVTQTPSHQVTQMGQEVILRCVPISNHLYFYWYRQILGQKVEFLVSFYNNEISEKSEIFDDQFSVERPDGSNFTLKIRSTKLEDSAMYFCASNRVTYNEQFFGPGTRLTVL.

This chain joins TRBV6-5 and TRBJ1-1, with a tentative D call TRBD1 (6 bases). CDR1 and CDR2 from the germline V gene are MNHEY and SVGAGI. Trimming stripped 4 bases from V and 0 bases from J, with 12 bases between. This CDR3 region has 15 residues. CDR3 in amino acids: CASSFRTDLNTEAFF. DNA for the CDR3: TGTGCCAGCAGTTTTAGGACAGACTTGAACACTGAAGCTTTCTTT.

The table lists this clone with a count of one. V gene TRBV15 combines with J gene TRBJ1-4; D is possibly TRBD1 (5 bases). This CDR3 is built from 15 residues. The V and J ends lost 1 base and 5 bases respectively, with 11 bases between them. Germline V gives CDR1 LNHNV, CDR2 YYDKDF (reference sequence). DNA for the CDR3: TGTGCCACCAGCAGAGCTTCAGGGCCGAATGAAAAACTGTTTTTT. Protein product: CATSRASGPNEKLFF.

The rearrangement uses TRBV10-3 and TRBJ1-1, with 11 bases fitting TRBD1. Trimming took 6 bases from V and 2 from J; bases not matched to a gene: 2. The germline V gene encodes CDR1 ENHRY and CDR2 SYGVKD. This CDR3 comprises 14 residues. CDR3 loop: CAISGQGANTEAFF. The CDR3 DNA reads as TGTGCCATCAGCGGACAGGGGGCCAACACTGAAGCTTTCTTT.

The CDR3 sequence is CASSVGVSGGYGYTF. The CDR3 coding sequence is TGTGCCAGCAGCGTGGGGGTCTCAGGGGGTTATGGCTACACCTTC. V usage is TRBV9 and J usage is TRBJ1-2; 7 nucleotides agree with TRBD1. The V gene's germline CDR1 is SGDLS and CDR2 YYNGEE. The CDR3 totals 15 residues. The V gene end was trimmed by 2 bases and the J gene end by 5 bases; junction bases not matched to a gene: 9.

V and J are TRBV11-2 and TRBJ2-5, with TRBD2 matching 12 bases. V was clipped by 4 bases and J by 5 bases; unmatched bases: 11. Per germline, CDR1 SGHAT and CDR2 FQNNGV. The length of the CDR3 is 17 residues. CDR3 in DNA: TGTGCCAGCAGCTACCTGAGGACTAGCGGGGATTCGGAGACCCAGTACTTC. Its translation: CASSYLRTSGDSETQYF.

The chain employs TRBV5-4 and TRBJ1-2; 8 nucleotides match TRBD1. There are 13 residues in the CDR3. V was clipped by 4 bases and J by 3 bases; unmatched bases: 2. CDR1 is SGHNT and CDR2 is YYREEE in the germline V gene (reference sequence). CDR3 nucleotides: TGTGCCAGCAGCCAGGGACAGGACTATGGCTACACCTTC. Its protein product is CASSQGQDYGYTF.

The genes are TRBV18 and TRBJ2-7, with D tentatively TRBD1 (7 bases). Deletions cut 5 bases from V and 7 bases from J, with 18 bases between. The CDR3 is made up of 14 amino acids. CDR1 and CDR2 (germline): KGHSH, LQKENI. The DNA of the CDR3 is TGTGCCAGCTCAGAAAGTAGCAGGGGGGATGAGCAGTACTTC. Protein sequence: CASSESSRGDEQYF.

This sequence joins TRBV7-8 and TRBJ2-5; 12 bases match TRBD2. Losses at the gene ends were 3 bases for V and 4 bases for J; bases not matched to a gene: 6. Germline CDR1 is SGHVS and CDR2 is FQNEAQ. The CDR3 covers 16 residues. As DNA, the CDR3 is TGTGCCAGCAGCTTCTGGACTAGCGGGGTAGGAGAGACCCAGTACTTC. Encoded protein: CASSFWTSGVGETQYF.

The gene calls are TRBV7-3 and TRBJ2-3, with D possibly TRBD2 on 7 matching bases. Between the trimmed V and J ends, which lost 0 bases and 3 bases, there was a span of 13 bases. The CDR3 sequence is 16 residues long. Germline loops: CDR1 SGHTA, CDR2 FQGTGA. CDR3 region: CASSLTTGGGTDTQYF. CDR3 DNA: TGTGCCAGCAGCTTAACAACGGGGGGCGGGACAGATACGCAGTATTTT. Supplemented by reference TRBV7-3 and TRBJ2-3, the full variable domain reads GAGVSQTPSNKVTEKGKYVELRCDPISGHTALYWYRQSLGQGPEFLIYFQGTGAADDSGLPNDRFFAVRPEGSVSTLKIQRTERGDSAVYLCASSLTTGGGTDTQYFGPGTRLTVL.

The chain combines TRBV6-2 or TRBV6-3 with TRBJ1-1; TRBD1 might be the D (5 bases). V lost 5 bases, J lost 0 bases, and 16 bases lay in between. Germline V gene lookup returns CDR1 MNHEY and CDR2 SVGEGT. The CDR3 loop spans 16 amino acids. The CDR3 DNA reads as TGTGCCAGCAGTCGCCCACCCAGGGAAATGAACACTGAAGCTTTCTTT. Translating it yields CASSRPPREMNTEAFF.

This clone was counted once. The chain carries TRBV12-3 or TRBV12-4 and TRBJ2-7; 8 bases align to TRBD1. The CDR3 is made up of 13 amino acids. V lost 0 bases to trimming and J lost 12 bases; unmatched junction nucleotides: 7. This CDR3 is CASSLATGDHRYF. DNA of the CDR3: TGTGCCAGCAGTTTAGCGACAGGGGACCATAGGTACTTC.

The chain joins TRBV12-5 to TRBJ1-5; a weak D match, TRBD1 (5 bases). The CDR3 is made up of 16 amino acids. Trimming removed 1 base at V and 4 bases at J, with 14 bases between. Germline assignment: CDR1 LGHNT and CDR2 FRNRAP. CDR3 sequence (DNA): TGTGCTAGTGGTTTGGCCGGGGGATCATATAATCAGCCCCAGCATTTT. It encodes CASGLAGGSYNQPQHF.

The chain combines TRBV7-8 with TRBJ2-2, with D possibly matching TRBD2 (6 bases). The CDR3 loop spans 17 amino acids. V shed 4 bases and J shed 2 bases, with 17 bases lying between them. CDR1 is SGHVS and CDR2 is FQNEAQ in the germline V gene. This CDR3 is CASSSRGWAANTGELFF. DNA for the CDR3: TGTGCCAGCAGCTCCCGGGGGTGGGCAGCAAACACCGGGGAGCTGTTTTTT.